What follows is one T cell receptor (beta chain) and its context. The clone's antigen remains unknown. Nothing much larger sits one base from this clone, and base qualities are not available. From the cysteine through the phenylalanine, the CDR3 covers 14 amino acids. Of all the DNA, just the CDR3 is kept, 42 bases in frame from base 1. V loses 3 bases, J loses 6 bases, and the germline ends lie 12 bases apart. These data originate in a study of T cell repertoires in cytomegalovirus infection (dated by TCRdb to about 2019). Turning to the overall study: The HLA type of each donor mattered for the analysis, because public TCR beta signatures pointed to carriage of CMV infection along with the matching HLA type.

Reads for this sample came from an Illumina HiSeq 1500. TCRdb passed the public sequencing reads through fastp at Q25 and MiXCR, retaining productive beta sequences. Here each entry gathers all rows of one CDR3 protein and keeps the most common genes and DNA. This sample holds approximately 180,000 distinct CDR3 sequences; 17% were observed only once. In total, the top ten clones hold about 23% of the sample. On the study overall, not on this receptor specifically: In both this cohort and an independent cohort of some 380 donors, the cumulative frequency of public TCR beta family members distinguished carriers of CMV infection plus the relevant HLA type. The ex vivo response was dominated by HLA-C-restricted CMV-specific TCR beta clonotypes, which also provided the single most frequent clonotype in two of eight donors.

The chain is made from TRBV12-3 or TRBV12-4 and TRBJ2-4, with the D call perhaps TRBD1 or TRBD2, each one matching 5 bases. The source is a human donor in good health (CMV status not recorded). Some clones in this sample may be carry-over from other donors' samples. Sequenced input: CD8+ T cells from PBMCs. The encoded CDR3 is CASSFGDGSNIQYF. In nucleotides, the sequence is TGTGCCAGCAGTTTTGGGGACGGATCAAACATTCAGTACTTC.